This record concerns one T cell receptor beta chain sequence. Its target antigen remains unknown. Qualities for individual bases were not recorded, and no much larger clone is one base off. The data were taken from a study of cytomegalovirus exposure and HLA in healthy donors (TCRdb year 2017). For the study in its entirety: According to a later analysis, the approximately 130 validation repertoires were produced on the same platform as the roughly 600 repertoires of the first cohort. The aim of the study was to test whether cataloging public T cell receptors could identify signatures of past pathogen exposure. In addition to the first cohort of roughly 700 subjects, a separate validation cohort of some 120 different subjects was used. To predict cytomegalovirus infection status, the study brought together high-throughput TCR immunosequencing, statistical association of individual TCRs with disease status, and machine learning.

CDR3 length: 13 amino acids, cysteine to phenylalanine. Only CDR3 DNA remains: 39 bases, in frame from the first base. V lost 5 bases and J lost 6 bases, and the count of bases not matched to a germline gene is 3. CDR1 and CDR2 are read off the germline V gene as SGHTA and FQGNSA. Libraries were prepared through the immunoSEQ multiplex PCR assay. Concerning the study's data processing: To diagnose cytomegalovirus status from the catalog of TCR beta chain sequences, a statistical classification framework was built. Here the immuneACCESS table is served through TCRdb, limited to in-frame sequences with V and J called. Missing clones are a known gap in these copies; in checked studies unresolved V genes cover under half, and the rest lacks a known reason. Clonal size and the V and J genes are those of that table, whereas D and trimming came from the DNA. The sample yields roughly 150,000 clones; approximately 94% were counted once. The ten largest clones capture 1.5% to 2% of the sample.

Donors formed part of the validation cohort, which comprised about 130 subjects and was distinct from the first cohort of over 500 subjects. Study-wide conclusions, independent of this receptor: In the study, about 150 TCR beta chains were listed as associated with cytomegalovirus. The validation cohort had no HLA typing available for a later analysis, so co-occurrence within that cohort was assessed over all 130 or so repertoires. A few of the identified cytomegalovirus-associated TCR beta chains were confirmed in vitro to be specific for cytomegalovirus antigens. Cytomegalovirus status was reported to be diagnosed by the classifier with high specificity and sensitivity in both the original and validation cohorts. While some public TCRs were present in many individuals, most TCR sequences turned up only very rarely across donors. A later analysis found that TCRs clustered in the first cohort also tended to co-occur in the roughly 120 validation repertoires, with 90% to 95% of cluster scores above 0. It was suggested by the authors that the approach could potentially be generalized to other disease states and immunological phenotypes.

The chain employs TRBV7-2 and TRBJ2-7, with 11 junctional bases fitting TRBD2. The source of this sequence is a man between 18 and 29 years old in good health and CMV-seropositive. What was sequenced was PBMCs. The CDR3 sequence is CASSRGTSGEQYF. The nucleotide sequence is given as TGTGCCAGCAGCCGAGGGACTAGCGGCGAGCAGTACTTC.